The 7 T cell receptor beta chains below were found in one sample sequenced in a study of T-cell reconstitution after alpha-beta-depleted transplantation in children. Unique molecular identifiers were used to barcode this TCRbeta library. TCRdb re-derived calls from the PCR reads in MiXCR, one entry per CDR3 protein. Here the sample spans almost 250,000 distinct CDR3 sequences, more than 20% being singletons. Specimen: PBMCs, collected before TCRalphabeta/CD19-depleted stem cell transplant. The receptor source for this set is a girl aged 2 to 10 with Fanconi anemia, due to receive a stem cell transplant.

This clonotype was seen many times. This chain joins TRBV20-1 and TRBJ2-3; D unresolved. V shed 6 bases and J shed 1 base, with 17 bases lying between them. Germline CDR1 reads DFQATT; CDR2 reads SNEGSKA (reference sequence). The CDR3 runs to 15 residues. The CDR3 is CSASSGGVGTDTQYF. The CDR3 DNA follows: TGCAGTGCCTCTTCCGGTGGGGTGGGCACAGATACGCAGTATTTT.

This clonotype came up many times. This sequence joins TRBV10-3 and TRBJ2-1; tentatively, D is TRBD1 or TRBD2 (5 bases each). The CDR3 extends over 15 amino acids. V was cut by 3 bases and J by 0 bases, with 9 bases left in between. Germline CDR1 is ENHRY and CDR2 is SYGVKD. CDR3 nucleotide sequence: TGTGCCATCAGTGATGGGACCACCTCCTACAATGAGCAGTTCTTC. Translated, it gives CAISDGTTSYNEQFF.

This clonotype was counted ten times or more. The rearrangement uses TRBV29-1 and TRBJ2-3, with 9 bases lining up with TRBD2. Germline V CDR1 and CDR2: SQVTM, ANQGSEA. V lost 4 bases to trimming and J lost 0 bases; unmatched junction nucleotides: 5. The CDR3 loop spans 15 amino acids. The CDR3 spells CSVAISGGSTDTQYF. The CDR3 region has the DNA TGCAGCGTTGCCATTAGCGGGGGTAGCACAGATACGCAGTATTTT.

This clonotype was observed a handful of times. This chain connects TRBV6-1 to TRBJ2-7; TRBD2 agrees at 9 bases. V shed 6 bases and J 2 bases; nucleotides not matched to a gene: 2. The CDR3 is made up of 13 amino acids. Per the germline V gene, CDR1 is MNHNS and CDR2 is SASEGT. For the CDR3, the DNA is TGTGCCAGCAGGGCTAGCGGGACCTACGAGCAGTACTTC. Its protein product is CASRASGTYEQYF.

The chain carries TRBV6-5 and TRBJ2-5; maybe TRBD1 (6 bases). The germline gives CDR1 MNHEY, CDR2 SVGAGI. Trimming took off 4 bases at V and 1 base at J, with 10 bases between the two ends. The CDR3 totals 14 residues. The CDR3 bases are TGTGCCAGCAGTTTAGGACAGACCCAAGAGACCCAGTACTTC. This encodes CASSLGQTQETQYF.

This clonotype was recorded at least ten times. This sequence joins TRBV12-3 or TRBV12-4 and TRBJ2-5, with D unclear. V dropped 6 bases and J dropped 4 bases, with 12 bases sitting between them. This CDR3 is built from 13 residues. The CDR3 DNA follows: TGTGCCAGCAGAATTTTGGGCGTAGAGACCCAGTACTTC. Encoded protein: CASRILGVETQYF.

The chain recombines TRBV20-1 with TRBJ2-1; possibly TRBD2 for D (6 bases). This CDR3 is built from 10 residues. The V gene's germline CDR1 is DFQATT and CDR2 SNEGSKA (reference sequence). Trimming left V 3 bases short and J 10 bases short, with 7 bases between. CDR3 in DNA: TGCAGTGCTAGTGCGGGGGAGCAGTTCTTC. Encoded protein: CSASAGEQFF.